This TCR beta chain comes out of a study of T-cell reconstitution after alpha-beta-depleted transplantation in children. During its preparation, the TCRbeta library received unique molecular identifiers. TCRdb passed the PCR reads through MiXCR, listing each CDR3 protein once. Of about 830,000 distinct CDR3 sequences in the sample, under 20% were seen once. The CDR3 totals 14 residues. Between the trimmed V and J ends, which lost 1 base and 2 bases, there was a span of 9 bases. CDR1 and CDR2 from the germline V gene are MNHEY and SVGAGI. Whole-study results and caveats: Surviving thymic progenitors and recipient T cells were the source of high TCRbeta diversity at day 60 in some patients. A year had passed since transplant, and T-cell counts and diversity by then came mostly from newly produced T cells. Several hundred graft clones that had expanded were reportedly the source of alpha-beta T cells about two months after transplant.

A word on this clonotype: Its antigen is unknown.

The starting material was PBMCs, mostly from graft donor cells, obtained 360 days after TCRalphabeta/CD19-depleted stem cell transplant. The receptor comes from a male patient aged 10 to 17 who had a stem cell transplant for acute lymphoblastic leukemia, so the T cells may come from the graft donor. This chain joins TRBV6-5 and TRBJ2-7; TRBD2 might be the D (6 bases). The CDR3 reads CASSYWGETYEQYF. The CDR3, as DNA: TGTGCCAGCAGTTACTGGGGGGAAACCTACGAGCAGTACTTC.